This T cell receptor beta chain appears in the sequencing data of a study of blood T cell repertoires in COVID-19. The overall study: The study drew acute and convalescent COVID-19 samples from the United States, Italy and Spain. PBMCs, B-cell-depleted T cells, or T cells provided the cDNA or gDNA that made up the material.

Authors' processing steps: Using reference gene primer amplification, nucleated cell counts were estimated. The repertoire was sequenced with immunoSEQ multiplex PCR; TCRdb's copy has only in-frame clones and lacks some. That table gives V, J and clone size, and the DNA gave D and trimming. The data show about 28,000 clones, about 85% seen once. This CDR3 comprises 16 residues. Germline V gene sequence: CDR1 SEHNR, CDR2 FQNEAQ (reference sequence). The V and J ends lost 0 bases and 0 bases, in that order; junction bases with no gene match: 2. The gene calls are TRBV7-9 and TRBJ2-1; TRBD2 matches at 7 bases. The TCR sequence derives from a human donor in a cohort sampled during active COVID-19. Sequencing input: peripheral blood. The CDR3 bases are TGTGCCAGCAGCTTAGCGGGGGGGACCTCCTACAATGAGCAGTTCTTC. This encodes CASSLAGGTSYNEQFF. Variable domain in full (rest from reference TRBV7-9 and TRBJ2-1): DTGVSQNPRHKITKRGQNVTFRCDPISEHNRLYWYRQTLGQGPEFLTYFQNEAQLEKSRLLSDRFSAERPKGSFSTLEIQRTEQGDSAMYLCASSLAGGTSYNEQFFGPGTRLTVL.